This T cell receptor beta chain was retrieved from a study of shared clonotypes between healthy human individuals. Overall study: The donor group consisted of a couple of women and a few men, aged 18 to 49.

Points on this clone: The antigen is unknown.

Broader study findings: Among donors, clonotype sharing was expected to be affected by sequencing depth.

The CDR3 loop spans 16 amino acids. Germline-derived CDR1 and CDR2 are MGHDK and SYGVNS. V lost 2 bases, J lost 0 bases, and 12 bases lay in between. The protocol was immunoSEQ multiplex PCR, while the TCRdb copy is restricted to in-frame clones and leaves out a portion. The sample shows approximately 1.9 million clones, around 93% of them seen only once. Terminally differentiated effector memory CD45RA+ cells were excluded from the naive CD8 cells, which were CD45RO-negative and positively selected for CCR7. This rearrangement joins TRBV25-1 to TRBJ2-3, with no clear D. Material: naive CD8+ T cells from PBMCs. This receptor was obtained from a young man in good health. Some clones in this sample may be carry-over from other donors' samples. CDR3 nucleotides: TGTGCCAGCAGTGAAATCAACACTTCTAGCACAGATACGCAGTATTTT. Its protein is CASSEINTSSTDTQYF. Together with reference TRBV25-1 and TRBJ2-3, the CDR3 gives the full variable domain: EADIYQTPRYLVIGTGKKITLECSQTMGHDKMYWYQQDPGMELHLIHYSYGVNSTEKGDLSSESTVSRIRTEHFPLTLESARPSHTSQYLCASSEINTSSTDTQYFGPGTRLTVL.